Following are 10 T cell receptor beta chains from one sample sequenced in a study of blood T cell repertoires in COVID-19. Clones were sequenced by immunoSEQ multiplex PCR, and TCRdb holds only the in-frame ones, with some missing. The sample has over 200,000 clones; roughly nine tenths are singletons. Material for sequencing was PBMCs or T cells enriched from blood (not recorded which). These receptors all stem from a woman in her forties or fifties in a cohort exposed to, infected with or recovered from COVID-19 (not recorded which).

J is TRBJ1-1 and V is TRBV19; D might be TRBD1 (6 bases). Germline CDR1 and CDR2: LNHDA and SQIVND (reference sequence). V was pared by 10 bases and J by 7 bases, with 16 bases between. CDR3 length: 12 residues. The CDR3 coding sequence is TGTGCCACCACCGACAGGCCCAATGAAGCTTTCTTT. Translation: CATTDRPNEAFF.

V is TRBV28 and J is TRBJ1-6; 8 bases fit TRBD1. Looked up from germline, CDR1 is MDHEN and CDR2 is SYDVKM. This CDR3 has 15 amino acids. V shed 3 bases and J 6 bases; nucleotides not matched to a gene: 4. The CDR3 region has the DNA TGTGCCAGCAGTTTGGACAGGGTCGTTAATTCACCCCTCCACTTT. This encodes CASSLDRVVNSPLHF.

This rearrangement joins TRBV9 to TRBJ2-7; maybe TRBD1 (6 bases). The germline V gene has CDR1 SGDLS and CDR2 YYNGEE. V was trimmed by 0 bases and J by 2 bases, leaving 9 bases between them. This CDR3 has 14 amino acids. CDR3 in amino acids: CASSVAWDTYEQYF. The DNA of the CDR3 is TGTGCCAGCAGCGTAGCTTGGGACACCTACGAGCAGTACTTC.

The genes are TRBV5-1 and TRBJ2-6, with 8 positions matching TRBD1. Germline V gives CDR1 SGHRS, CDR2 YFSETQ. The CDR3 sequence is 16 residues long. After removal of 5 bases from V and 0 bases from J, the junction contained 4 bases not matched to a gene. For the CDR3, the DNA is TGCGCCAGCAGGGGACAGGAAATCTCTGGGGCCAACGTCCTGACTTTC. Translation gives CASRGQEISGANVLTF.

The chain employs TRBV30 and TRBJ2-3; D unclear. Germline lookup yields CDR1 GTSNPN and CDR2 SVGIG (reference sequence). V lost 0 bases and J lost 0, with 13 bases in between. This CDR3 spans 16 amino acids. This CDR3 is CAWSVYGVASTDTQYF. CDR3 in DNA: TGTGCCTGGAGTGTTTATGGAGTAGCTAGCACAGATACGCAGTATTTT.

This clone was seen a single time. This rearrangement joins TRBV7-9 to TRBJ2-3; D ambiguous. CDR3 length: 11 residues. Germline loops: CDR1 SEHNR, CDR2 FQNEAQ (reference sequence). Trimming left V 6 bases short and J 4 bases short, with 5 bases between. The CDR3 nucleotides are TGTGCCAGCAGTGGAGCAGATACGCAGTATTTT. Protein product: CASSGADTQYF.

The chain links TRBV3-1 (or the pseudogene TRBV3-2) to TRBJ1-6; weak D call: TRBD1 (6 bases). Germline CDR1 is LGHDT and CDR2 is YNNKEL (reference sequence). The CDR3 spans 15 residues. V lost 1 base and J lost 7, with 11 bases in between. CDR3: CASSQVWGGNSPLHF. In DNA, the CDR3 is TGTGCCAGCAGCCAAGTCTGGGGGGGCAATTCACCCCTCCACTTT.

This rearrangement joins TRBV29-1 to TRBJ1-1; 10 nucleotides match TRBD1. Trimming removed 4 bases from V and 0 bases from J; junction bases left unmatched: 8. The CDR3 is made up of 16 amino acids. Germline CDR1 is SQVTM and CDR2 is ANQGSEA. CDR3 nucleotide sequence: TGCAGCGTTGGGGACAGGGGACGGAGCGTGAACACTGAAGCTTTCTTT. Translation gives CSVGDRGRSVNTEAFF.

This clone appeared once. The rearrangement uses TRBV5-1 and TRBJ2-5, with D uncertain. The CDR3 sequence is 13 residues long. Trimming removed 0 bases from V and 4 bases from J, with 7 bases in between. Looked up from germline, CDR1 is SGHRS and CDR2 is YFSETQ. This chain's CDR3 is CASSLESPETQYF. The CDR3 DNA follows: TGCGCCAGCAGCTTGGAGAGCCCAGAGACCCAGTACTTC.

The chain uses TRBV7-2 and TRBJ1-5; D unresolved. The germline V gene encodes CDR1 SGHTA and CDR2 FQGNSA. CDR3 length: 14 amino acids. The V end was cut by 2 bases, the J end by 0 bases, with 5 bases between. The chain's CDR3 is CASSLYYSNQPQHF. The CDR3 nucleotides read TGTGCCAGCAGCTTATACTATAGCAATCAGCCCCAGCATTTT.